This T cell receptor beta chain was profiled in a study of shared clonotypes between healthy human individuals. Study-wide results and limits: Only blood samples were collected, and tissue repertoires likely differ. Generation probabilities of non-shared clonotypes were lower (relative to those shared by all four donors).

In replicate PCRs of sorted subsets, roughly 200 ng DNA, about 30,000 T cell genomes, was used. TCRdb keeps only in-frame clones here, not all; method: immunoSEQ multiplex PCR. In the table there are around 2.1 million clones, 90% to 96% of which are singletons. With 4 bases removed from V and 9 bases from J, the gap between germline ends came to 20 bases. Looked up from germline, CDR1 is SGHDT and CDR2 is YYEEEE. The CDR3 runs to 15 residues. With regard to this clone: Antigen unknown.

Sequencing input: naive CD4+ T cells sorted from blood. Subset here: CD45RA+ positively selected. This rearrangement joins TRBV5-6 to TRBJ2-1; D may be TRBD1 or TRBD2 (6 bases each). The origin of this receptor is a man between 18 and 29 years old in good health. This CDR3 reads CASSPTWGAVGEQFF. The CDR3 DNA sequence: TGTGCCAGCAGCCCAACCTGGGGGGCAGTTGGTGAGCAGTTCTTC.